This is a list of T cell receptor beta chains from one sample in a study of shared clonotypes between healthy human individuals. Generated by immunoSEQ multiplex PCR, the TCRdb table keeps only in-frame clones and is missing some. The repertoire consists of about 660,000 clones, with roughly 70% occurring once and the leading ten covering approximately 1.6%. Sequencing used memory CD4+ T cells sorted from blood. The receptors were gathered from a young woman in good health. CDR3s include the opening cysteine and the closing phenylalanine or tryptophan.

TRBV11-3,CASSFRLAGEDEQFF
TRBV11-2,CASSHSQGGANYGYTF
TRBV4-2,CASSQGLAETYEQYF
TRBV5-1,CASSLAQNTGELFF
TRBV5-1,CASSLVGGNTEAFF
TRBV2,CASSLAGGKDGELFF
TRBV6-6,CASSYGTGGYEQYF
TRBV28,CASSRLNEKLFF
TRBV18,CASSPPSRTYEQYF
TRBV10-2,CASSANRGSNQPQHF
TRBV18,CASSPQGGQTQYF
TRBV5-1,CASSLVPHDSGEKLFF
TRBV19,CASRSQGGGYEQYF
TRBV15,CATSILGRQARGEQFF
TRBV6-4,CASSDRWTGGAGANVLTF
TRBV4-1,CASSRGYESYEQYF
TRBV5-1,CASSSTGPMNTEAFF
TRBV5-1,CASSLGTGSGGEKLFF
TRBV5-1,CASSLGSYGYTF
TRBV28,CASSSRGPGQGARVAQYF
TRBV2,CASSERLGNTEAFF
TRBV11-2,CASSSHRGSEQYF
TRBV28,CASSDAVFAEAFF
TRBV18,CASSQNRGEGYTF
TRBV5-8,CASSSVLGTGNTEAFF
TRBV6-5,CASATDIPYEQYF
TRBV28,CASSGGTSGTGELFF
TRBV7-9,CASSSRDEKLFF
TRBV6-5,CASSYLVGTSNEAFF
TRBV29-1,CSVERGEKLFF
TRBV5-1,CASSLVRPDHNEQFF
TRBV5-6,CASSLTGLNTEAFF
TRBV6-5,CASSYEGARPVLQQFF
TRBV9,CASSVGLAGQTGELFF
TRBV27,CASSPAGKYGYTF
TRBV11-2,CASSPGQGSQETQYF
TRBV7-8,CASSFRTSGDNEQFF
TRBV6-5,CASSGIQGLNEQFF
TRBV5-1,CASSLDSGSFSNEQFF
TRBV6-1,CASSADSIRNRYF
TRBV6-1,CASRVSTNEQFF
TRBV5-1,CASSLDQTAYEQYF
TRBV18,CASSRDTSSYEQYF
TRBV19,CASRRAGELFF
TRBV7-9,CASSAQGANQPQHF
TRBV28,CASSSSGRFGDTQYF
TRBV19,CASSNPTSGRGRYEQFF
TRBV10-3,CAIRGDRGQPQHF
TRBV19,CATLKGSGANVLTF
TRBV27,CASRASQLNTEAFF
TRBV6-1,CATGLSGGAGGYTF
TRBV7-2,CASGQQETQYF
TRBV7-3,CASSVTGSTWNEQFF
TRBV25-1,CASSESWTPSADTQYF
TRBV5-1,CASSLGLENEKLFF
TRBV5-1,CASSLVPGAGSEQFF
TRBV28,CASSSGRWGKPSTDTQYF
TRBV6-1,CASSGVGRDTQYF
TRBV15,CATSRLGLAEETQYF